The next 9 T cell receptor beta chains were all read from a single sample in a study of vaccination and CD4 T cells after COVID-19. These receptors' targets are unknown. Sequencing of DNA taken from cultured CD4+ T cells relied on the Oncomine TCR Beta short-read assay. TCRdb independently ran MiXCR on the PCR reads; one entry per CDR3 protein. The data contain 7,000 to 10,000 distinct CDR3 sequences, around 21% of them singletons. Noted treatment: roughly 10-day PBMC culture with coronavirus spike peptide pools or control peptides (ViraFEST assay). The sample consisted of CD4+ T cells from blood, cultured in vitro, taken after SARS-CoV-2 vaccination. Receptors were obtained from a human donor who had recovered from COVID-19.

This clonotype ranks as medium-sized. The chain couples TRBV20-1 to TRBJ2-3, with D maybe TRBD1 (7 bases). The V gene's germline CDR1 is DFQATT and CDR2 SNEGSKA (reference sequence). The V and J ends lost 3 bases and 4 bases respectively, with 14 bases between them. The CDR3 is made up of 14 amino acids. The CDR3 is CSARGTRGADTQYF. In nucleotides, the CDR3 is TGCAGTGCTAGGGGGACCAGGGGGGCAGATACGCAGTATTTT.

This clonotype has only a few counts. This sequence joins TRBV7-9 and TRBJ2-2; 9 nucleotides line up with TRBD1. CDR3 length: 21 amino acids. V shed 6 bases, J shed 4 bases, and the junction held 24 bases outside the gene matches. The germline CDR1 and CDR2 sequences are SEHNR and FQNEAQ (reference sequence). CDR3 DNA sequence: TGTGCCAGCAGGCGAGGCCTCCTTACCACACTACAGGGGGCCGTCACCGGGGAGCTGTTTTTT. Translation gives CASRRGLLTTLQGAVTGELFF.

This clonotype is termed medium-sized. The CDR3 region is CASSIPQGITETQYF. CDR3 DNA: TGTGCCAGCAGTATCCCACAGGGGATAACTGAGACCCAGTACTTC. The V call is TRBV6-1, the J call TRBJ2-5; 7 bases are shared with TRBD1. The CDR3 has 15 residues. CDR1 is MNHNS and CDR2 is SASEGT in the germline V gene. Trimming took 5 bases from V and 5 from J; bases not matched to a gene: 11.

This clonotype occurred a few times. The V call is TRBV6-1, the J call TRBJ1-1; D is perhaps TRBD1 (6 bases). Looked up from germline, CDR1 is MNHNS and CDR2 is SASEGT. This CDR3 has 15 residues. Trimming took off 8 bases at V and 2 bases at J, with 18 bases between the two ends. The CDR3 region is CASPTQGLLNTEAFF. Written as DNA, the CDR3 is TGTGCCAGCCCGACACAGGGCCTCCTCAACACTGAAGCTTTCTTT.

By share, this clonotype counts as medium-sized. The chain carries TRBV4-1 and TRBJ2-1; TRBD2 aligns across 14 bases. The J segment lost 6 bases and the V segment lost 6 bases, leaving 4 bases of the junction unmatched. This CDR3 is built from 15 residues. The germline CDR1 and CDR2 sequences are MGHRA and YSYEKL. CDR3 sequence reads: CASRSGLAGGNEQFF. The DNA for the CDR3 is TGCGCCAGCAGATCAGGACTAGCGGGGGGCAATGAGCAGTTCTTC.

By share, this clonotype ranks as medium-sized (0.01 to 0.1%). The genes are TRBV10-1 and TRBJ1-5, with a weak D call TRBD1 (6 bases). Germline V gene sequence: CDR1 WNHNN, CDR2 SYGVQD (reference sequence). There are 14 residues in the CDR3. V lost 2 bases, J lost 4 bases, and 9 bases lay in between. The CDR3: CASSEGTGNQPQHF. The CDR3 coding sequence is TGCGCCAGCAGTGAGGGCACAGGGAATCAGCCCCAGCATTTT.

The chain links TRBV28 to TRBJ2-3, with no clear D. In germline, CDR1 is MDHEN, CDR2 SYDVKM. The CDR3 covers 14 residues. Between the trimmed V and J ends, which lost 6 bases and 0 bases, there was a span of 10 bases. The CDR3 nucleotides are TGTGCCAGCAGAATCAGTTCCAGCACAGATACGCAGTATTTT. It is translated as CASRISSSTDTQYF.

About this clonotype: A much larger clone is a single base away; this may be a read error. The chain recombines TRBV7-6 with TRBJ2-7; tentative D call: TRBD2 (5 bases). The CDR3 covers 14 residues. CDR1 is SGHVS, CDR2 FNYEAQ, per germline. The V end was cut by 4 bases, the J end by 5 bases, with 15 bases between. CDR3 nucleotide sequence: TGTGCCAGCAGCTCAATCTTAGGAGGCGACGAGCAGTACTTC. Its protein product is CASSSILGGDEQYF.

By sample fraction, this clonotype is medium-sized. This CDR3 is CASRNGYEQFF. The CDR3 nucleotides read TGTGCCAGCAGAAACGGATATGAGCAGTTCTTC. The chain is built from TRBV6-2 or TRBV6-3 and TRBJ2-1; no clear D gene. V shed 6 bases and J shed 8 bases, with 8 bases lying between them. Germline loops: CDR1 MNHEY, CDR2 SVGEGT. CDR3 size: 11 residues.